The clone carrying this T cell receptor beta chain was seen only a few times. Amplified regions were TCR beta CDR3 sequences from RNA transcripts. Initially, a first-round RT-PCR of the TCR CDR3 employed the HTBI primer set. TCRdb re-analysed the multiplex PCR reads in MiXCR, keeping a single row per CDR3 protein. The sample holds 250,000 to 400,000 distinct CDR3 sequences, 12% to 15% seen once. These data belong to a study of T cells in Graves' hyperthyroidism and ophthalmopathy. V was trimmed by 2 bases and J by 2 bases, leaving 9 bases between them. CDR3 length: 14 residues. The germline V gene encodes CDR1 WSHSY and CDR2 SAAADI. Uncontrolled infection, other autoimmune disease, pregnancy or lactation disqualified patients from enrolment.

The origin of this receptor is a woman in her thirties or forties with Graves' ophthalmopathy. Sequenced input: blood. V and J are TRBV10-2 and TRBJ1-2; perhaps TRBD1 as D (6 bases). The CDR3 region has the DNA TGCGCCAGCAGTGAGGGACAGTGGAACTATGGCTACACCTTC. Protein: CASSEGQWNYGYTF.